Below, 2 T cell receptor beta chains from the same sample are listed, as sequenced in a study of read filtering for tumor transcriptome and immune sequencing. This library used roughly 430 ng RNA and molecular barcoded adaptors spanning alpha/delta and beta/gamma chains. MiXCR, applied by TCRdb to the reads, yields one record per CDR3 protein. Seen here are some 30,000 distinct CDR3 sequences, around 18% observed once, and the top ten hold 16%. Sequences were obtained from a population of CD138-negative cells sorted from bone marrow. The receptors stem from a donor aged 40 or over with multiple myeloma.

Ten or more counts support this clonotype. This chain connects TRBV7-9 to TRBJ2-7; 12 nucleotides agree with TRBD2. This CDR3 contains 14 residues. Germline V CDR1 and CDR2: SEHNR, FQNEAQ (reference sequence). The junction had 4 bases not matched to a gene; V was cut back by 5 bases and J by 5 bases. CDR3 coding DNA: TGTGCCAGCAGCCCCCGGACTAGCGGGGACGAGCAGTACTTC. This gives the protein CASSPRTSGDEQYF.

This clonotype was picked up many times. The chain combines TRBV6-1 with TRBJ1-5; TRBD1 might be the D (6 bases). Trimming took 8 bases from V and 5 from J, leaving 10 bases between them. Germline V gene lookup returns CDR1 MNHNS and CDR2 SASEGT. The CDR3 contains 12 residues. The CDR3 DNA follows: TGTGCCAGCCTACAGGGTTATCAGCCCCAGCATTTT. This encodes CASLQGYQPQHF.